This is a list of T cell receptor beta chains from one sample in a study of CD8 T cells in ankylosing spondylitis. TCRdb reprocessed the 5' RACE reads with MiXCR, giving one entry per CDR3 protein. The sample includes some 800,000 distinct CDR3 sequences, roughly 10% seen only once; the top ten take approximately 0.51%. Sequencing was carried out using blood, either unsorted or a sorted T cell fraction (not recorded which). Every receptor here comes from a male donor with ankylosing spondylitis. Each CDR3 is given without its conserved first and last residue.

>TRBV6-1|TRBJ2-5
ASSEGPRVKETQY
>TRBV7-2|TRBJ1-6
ASSSAYSPLH
>TRBV5-1|TRBJ2-2
ASSHRDRGSGELF
>TRBV20-1|TRBJ1-2
SARDTLNYGYT
>TRBV6-1|TRBJ2-1
ASSPQDISYNEQF
>TRBV20-1|TRBJ1-5
SATAPGKPQH
>TRBV7-9|TRBJ2-1
ASSRLENEQF
>TRBV29-1|TRBJ1-1
SVLGPSRDTEAF
>TRBV6-1|TRBJ2-3
ASSRGPMGDTQY
>TRBV5-5|TRBJ1-1
ASSWGWTGIEAF
>TRBV7-3|TRBJ2-2
ASSSGTGVDGELF
>TRBV28|TRBJ2-4
ASSNWREVDKNIQY
>TRBV6-6|TRBJ2-2
ASSSSRPGKLF
>TRBV10-3|TRBJ1-1
AISDFGTEAF
>TRBV7-2|TRBJ2-3
ASSGYGSTDTQY
>TRBV5-8|TRBJ2-3
ASSSLGRDTDTQY
>TRBV7-2|TRBJ2-4
ASSTRQGLAKNIQY
>TRBV20-1|TRBJ2-3
SARAASGISGRASDTQY
>TRBV5-6|TRBJ2-7
ASSLARGRGYEQY
>TRBV20-1|TRBJ2-2
SAPPMTSGETGELF
>TRBV18|TRBJ2-7
ASSPGDRGHSYEQY
>TRBV6-5|TRBJ2-7
ASSSPFEQY
>TRBV4-2|TRBJ2-1
ASSQGLSLEQF
>TRBV20-1|TRBJ1-5
SARGLDRAGQPQH
>TRBV12-3/TRBV12-4|TRBJ1-1
ASSLTSTEAF
>TRBV11-2|TRBJ1-2
ASSLSWSTGGLYGYT
>TRBV6-4|TRBJ1-1
ASNQRMSTEAF
>TRBV5-4|TRBJ2-7
ASGRGVVRD
>TRBV5-6|TRBJ2-7
ASSRGRIYEQY
>TRBV3-1|TRBJ2-5
ASSQSGRAGTQY
>TRBV24-1|TRBJ2-1
ATSDPTSGIYNEQF
>TRBV20-1|TRBJ2-1
SAISGNYNEQF
>TRBV20-1|TRBJ2-1
SAGAQGDEQF